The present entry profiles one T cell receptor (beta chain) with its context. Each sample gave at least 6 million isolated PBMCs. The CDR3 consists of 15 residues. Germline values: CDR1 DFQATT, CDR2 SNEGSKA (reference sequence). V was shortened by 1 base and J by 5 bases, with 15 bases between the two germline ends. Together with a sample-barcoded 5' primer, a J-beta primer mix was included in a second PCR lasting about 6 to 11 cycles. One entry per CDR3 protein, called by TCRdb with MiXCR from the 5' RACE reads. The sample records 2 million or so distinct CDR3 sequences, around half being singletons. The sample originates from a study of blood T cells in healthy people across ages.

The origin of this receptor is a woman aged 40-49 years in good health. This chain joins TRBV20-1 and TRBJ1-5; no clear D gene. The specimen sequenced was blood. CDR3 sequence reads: CSARALAASDQPQHF. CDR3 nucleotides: TGCAGTGCTAGAGCTCTGGCCGCTTCCGATCAGCCCCAGCATTTT.